What follows is one TCR beta chain and its context. What it recognizes is unknown. This likely came from a read error, as a far larger clone is one base away. Time point specified: newly diagnosed GD, antithyroid drugs for less than 3 months. PBMC RNA was the source of the TCR library. It was an endocrinology department in Xi'an, China, that provided the patients. Germline CDR1 reads MNHEY; CDR2 reads SVGEGT. The CDR3 has 13 residues. Between the trimmed V and J ends, which lost 8 bases and 7 bases, there was a span of 18 bases. This sample is part of a study of regulatory T cells in long-lasting Graves disease. Study-level points and caveats: TRBV28, TRBJ1-2 and TRBJ2-5 were favored in persistent disease.

Assembly of TCR beta libraries relied on iRepertoire HTBI primers together with Arm-PCR of CDR3 regions. A single record per CDR3 protein comes from TCRdb applying MiXCR to the multiplex PCR reads. The data contain 250,000 to 300,000 distinct CDR3 sequences, more than 15% of them singletons. The data also belong to a second study, concerning T cells in Graves' hyperthyroidism and ophthalmopathy. From that second work: Pregnant or lactating patients were excluded, as were those with uncontrolled infection or other autoimmune disease.

The source was peripheral blood mononuclear cells (PBMCs), collected at new diagnosis, from a patient treated with antithyroid drugs. The clonotype comes from a woman aged 30 to 39 with Graves disease. The chain has TRBV6-2 or TRBV6-3 and TRBJ2-7; the D call may be TRBD1 or TRBD2 (5 bases each). Here the CDR3 DNA reads TGTGCCAGCGGACTTAGTAGGGGCAATGAGCAGTACTTC. Translating it yields CASGLSRGNEQYF.